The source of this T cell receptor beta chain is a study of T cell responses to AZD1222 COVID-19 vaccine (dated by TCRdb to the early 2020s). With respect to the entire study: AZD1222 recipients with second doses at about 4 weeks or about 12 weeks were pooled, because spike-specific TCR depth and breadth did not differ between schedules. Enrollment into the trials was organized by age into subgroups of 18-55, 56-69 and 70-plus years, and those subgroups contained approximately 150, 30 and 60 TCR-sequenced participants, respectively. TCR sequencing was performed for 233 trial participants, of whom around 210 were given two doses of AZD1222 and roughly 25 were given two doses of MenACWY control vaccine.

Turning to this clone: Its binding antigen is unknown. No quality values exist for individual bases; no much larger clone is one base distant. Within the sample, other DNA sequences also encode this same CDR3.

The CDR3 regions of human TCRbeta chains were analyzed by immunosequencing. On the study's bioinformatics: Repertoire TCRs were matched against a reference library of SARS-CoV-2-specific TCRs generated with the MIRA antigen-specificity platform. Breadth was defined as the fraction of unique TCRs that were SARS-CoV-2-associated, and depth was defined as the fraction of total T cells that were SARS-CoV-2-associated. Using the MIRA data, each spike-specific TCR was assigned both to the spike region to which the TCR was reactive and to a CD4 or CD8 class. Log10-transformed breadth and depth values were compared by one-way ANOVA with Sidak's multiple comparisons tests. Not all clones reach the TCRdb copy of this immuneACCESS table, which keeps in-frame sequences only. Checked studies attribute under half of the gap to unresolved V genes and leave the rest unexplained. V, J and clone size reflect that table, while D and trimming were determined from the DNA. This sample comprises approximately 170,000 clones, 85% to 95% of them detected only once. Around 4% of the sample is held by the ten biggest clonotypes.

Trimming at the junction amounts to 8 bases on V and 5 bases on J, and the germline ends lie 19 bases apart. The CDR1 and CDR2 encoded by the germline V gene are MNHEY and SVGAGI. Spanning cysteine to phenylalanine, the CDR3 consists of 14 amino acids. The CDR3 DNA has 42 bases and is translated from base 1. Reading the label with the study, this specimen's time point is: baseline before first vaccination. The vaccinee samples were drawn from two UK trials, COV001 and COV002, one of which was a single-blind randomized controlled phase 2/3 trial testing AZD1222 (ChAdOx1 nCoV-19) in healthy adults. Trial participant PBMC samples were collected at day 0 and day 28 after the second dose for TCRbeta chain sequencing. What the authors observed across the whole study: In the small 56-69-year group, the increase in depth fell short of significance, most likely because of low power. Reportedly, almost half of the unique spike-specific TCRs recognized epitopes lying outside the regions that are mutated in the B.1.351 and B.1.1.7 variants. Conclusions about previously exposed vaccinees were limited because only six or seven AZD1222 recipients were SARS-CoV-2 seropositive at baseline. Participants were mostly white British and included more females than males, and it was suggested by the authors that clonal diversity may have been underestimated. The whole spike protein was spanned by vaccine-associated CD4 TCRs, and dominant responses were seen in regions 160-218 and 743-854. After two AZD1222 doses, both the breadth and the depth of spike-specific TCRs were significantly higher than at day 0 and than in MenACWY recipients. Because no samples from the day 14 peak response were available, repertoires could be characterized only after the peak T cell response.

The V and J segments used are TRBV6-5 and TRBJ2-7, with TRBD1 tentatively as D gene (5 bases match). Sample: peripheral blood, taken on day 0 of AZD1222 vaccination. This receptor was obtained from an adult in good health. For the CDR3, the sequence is CASRSLGRGDEQYF. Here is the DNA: TGTGCCAGCCGATCACTGGGGCGTGGGGACGAGCAGTACTTC.